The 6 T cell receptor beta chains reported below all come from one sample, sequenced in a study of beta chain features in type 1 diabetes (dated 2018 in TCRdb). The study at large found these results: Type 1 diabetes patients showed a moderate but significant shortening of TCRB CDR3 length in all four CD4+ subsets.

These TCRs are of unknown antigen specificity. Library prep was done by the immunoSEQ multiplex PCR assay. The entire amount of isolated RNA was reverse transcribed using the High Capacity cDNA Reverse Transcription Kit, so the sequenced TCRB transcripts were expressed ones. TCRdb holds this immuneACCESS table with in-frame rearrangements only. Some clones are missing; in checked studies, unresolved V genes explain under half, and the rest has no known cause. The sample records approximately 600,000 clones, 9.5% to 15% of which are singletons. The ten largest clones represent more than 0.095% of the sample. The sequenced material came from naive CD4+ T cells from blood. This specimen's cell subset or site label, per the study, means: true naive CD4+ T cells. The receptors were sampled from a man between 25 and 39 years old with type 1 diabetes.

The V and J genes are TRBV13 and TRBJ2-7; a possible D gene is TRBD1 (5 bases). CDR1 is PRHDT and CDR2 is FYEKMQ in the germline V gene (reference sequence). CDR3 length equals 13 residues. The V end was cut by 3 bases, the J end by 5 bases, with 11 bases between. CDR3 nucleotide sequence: TGTGCCAGCAGCTTTAAAGGGGTAAACGAGCAGTACTTC. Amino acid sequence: CASSFKGVNEQYF.

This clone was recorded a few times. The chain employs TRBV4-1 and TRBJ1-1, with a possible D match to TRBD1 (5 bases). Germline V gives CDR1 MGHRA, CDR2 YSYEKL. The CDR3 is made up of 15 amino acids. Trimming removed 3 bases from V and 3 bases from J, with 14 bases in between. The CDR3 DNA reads TGCGCCAGCAGCCACCCCACCGGGGGTGACACTGAAGCTTTCTTT. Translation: CASSHPTGGDTEAFF.

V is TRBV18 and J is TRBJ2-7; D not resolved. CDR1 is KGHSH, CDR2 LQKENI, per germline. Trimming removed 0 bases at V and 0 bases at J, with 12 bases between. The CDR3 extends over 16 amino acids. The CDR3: CASSPPGWRDSYEQYF. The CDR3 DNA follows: TGTGCCAGCTCACCACCTGGTTGGCGAGACTCCTACGAGCAGTACTTC.

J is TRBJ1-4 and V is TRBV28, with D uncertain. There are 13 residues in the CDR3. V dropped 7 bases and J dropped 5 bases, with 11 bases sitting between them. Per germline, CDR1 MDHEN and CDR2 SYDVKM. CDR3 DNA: TGTGCCAGCACGGGTCGACCGAATGAAAAACTGTTTTTT. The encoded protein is CASTGRPNEKLFF. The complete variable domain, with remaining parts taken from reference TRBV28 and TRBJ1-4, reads DVKVTQSSRYLVKRTGEKVFLECVQDMDHENMFWYRQDPGLGLRLIYFSYDVKMKEKGDIPEGYSVSREKKERFSLILESASTNQTSMYLCASTGRPNEKLFFGSGTQLSVL.

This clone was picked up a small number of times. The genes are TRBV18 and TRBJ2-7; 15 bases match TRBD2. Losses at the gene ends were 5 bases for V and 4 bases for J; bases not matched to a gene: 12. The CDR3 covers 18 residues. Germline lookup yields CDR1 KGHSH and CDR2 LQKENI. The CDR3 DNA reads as TGTGCCAGCTCAGCCGCCGGGACTAGCGGGGGGACCCCATACGAGCAGTACTTC. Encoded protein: CASSAAGTSGGTPYEQYF.

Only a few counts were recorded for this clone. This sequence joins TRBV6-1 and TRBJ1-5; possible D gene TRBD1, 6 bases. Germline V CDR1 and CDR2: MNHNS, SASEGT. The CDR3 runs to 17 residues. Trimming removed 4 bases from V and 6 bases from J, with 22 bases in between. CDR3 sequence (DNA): TGTGCCAGCAGTGCCAAAGGAGGGGCTGGGGGCGGTCAGCCCCAGCATTTT. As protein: CASSAKGGAGGGQPQHF.